This T cell receptor (beta chain) was sequenced during a study of CD8 T cells in Susac syndrome (dated by TCRdb to about 2019). In the study overall: Among the Susac syndrome patients who were sequenced, clinically active disease was present in five or six and clinical remission was observed in 8 or 9. At blood withdrawal, Susac syndrome patients were either therapy-naive, taking corticosteroids (in some cases with IVIg as well), or taking IVIg alone. The study used repertoire sequencing to test whether antigen drove CD8+ T cell activation and differentiation in Susac syndrome. CD8+ T cell repertoire clonality was compared between some 13 healthy donors, some 14 Susac syndrome patients and roughly 15 multiple sclerosis patients. Overall results and qualifications from the work: Over 15 Susac-specific public clones were identified in the total CD8+ repertoire, and roughly five Susac-specific public clones were identified in the CD8+ TEMRA repertoire. The number of individuals in the TCR sequencing and HLA analysis was acknowledged as relatively small. Susac syndrome CD8+ repertoires showed clonal expansion, highest in CD8+ TEMRA cells and greater in clinically active than remitting patients.

Peripheral blood CD8+ and CD4+ T cells from healthy donors, Susac syndrome patients and multiple sclerosis patients were profiled using high-throughput TCR beta sequencing. The Susac syndrome patients fulfilled recently defined diagnostic criteria for either definite or probable disease. Bulk CD8+ and CD4+ T cells were purified by magnetic negative isolation, whereas CD8+ TEMRA cells were enriched by FACS. Blood was drawn into EDTA tubes, processed within 24 hours, and PBMCs were isolated by density gradient centrifugation. PBMCs destined for TCR sequencing were cryopreserved in liquid nitrogen and later thawed in a 37 °C water bath. A purity of at least 90% was achieved for sorted or isolated CD4+, CD8+ and CD8+ TEMRA cells. RNA was extracted with the RNeasy kit and roughly 0.45 to 1 ug was reverse transcribed using random hexamers. The immunoSEQ multiplex PCR assay, which covers 54 Vbeta and 13 Jbeta segments, was used to amplify TCR beta CDR3 regions. PCR amplification bias was corrected using a synthetic template baseline for primer optimization and computational correction. The study's own analysis went as follows. Reads were annotated to V, D and J genes per IMGT and analyzed with immunoSEQ Analyzer, keeping only productive sequences. Clonality was calculated as one minus the Shannon entropy normalized by log2 of the number of productive unique sequences. Public and private clones were assessed among the 100 most prevalent clones of each patient and control. Clones were defined as Susac-specific when absent from the healthy and MS cohorts, from roughly 1,000 published viral clones and from other ImmuneACCESS disease sequences. TCRdb ran its own pipeline on the public reads, namely fastp trimming at Q25 and MiXCR clone calling, and kept in-frame beta chains. Merged by CDR3 protein, the rows form single entries marked with the most common genes and DNA. The V and J calls reflect TCRdb's pipeline rather than the authors' work. Here the sample has 75,000 to 95,000 distinct CDR3 sequences; over 90% occur a single time. 0.45% to 0.5% of the sample comes from the top ten.

The CDR3 numbers 12 residues from cysteine through phenylalanine. Only the CDR3 DNA is retained, 36 bases long and in frame from the first base. Based on the germline V gene (reference sequence), the CDR1 and CDR2 sequences are DFQATT and SNEGSKA. The trim is 3 bases for V and 4 bases for J, with a gap of 10 bases between the germline ends. Of note for this clonotype: Its binding antigen is unknown. The input lacks base qualities; no much larger clone sits a single base away.

The sequence came from a human donor with Susac syndrome. The sample was CD8+ T cells from PBMCs. The chain is made from TRBV20-1 and TRBJ2-7; the D gene is perhaps TRBD2, from 5 matching bases. The DNA sequence is TGCAGTGCTAGGGAGGTTGCTTACGAGCAGTACTTC. This is translated as CSAREVAYEQYF.